Below, 9 T cell receptor beta chains from the same sample are listed, as sequenced in a study of vaccination effects on CD4 cells after COVID-19. These receptors lack a known antigen. With the ViraFEST assay, the study expanded antigen-specific CD4+ T cells using viral peptide pools, then sequenced them. On roughly day 10 of culture, CD4+ T cells were separated out. The vaccine given was either BNT162b2 or mRNA-1273, in two doses. Clones were read by immunoSEQ multiplex PCR, and TCRdb kept only the in-frame ones, dropping some. This table holds approximately 28,000 clones, over 60% found once. The material sequenced was CD4+ T cells from PBMCs cultured with SARS-CoV-2 spike peptides, taken after COVID-19 vaccination. Every receptor here comes from a human donor who received a COVID-19 vaccine. Some clones in this sample may be carry-over from other donors' samples.

V gene TRBV23-1 combines with J gene TRBJ1-5, with D possibly matching TRBD1 (5 bases). TRBV23-1 has ORF status, its function being uncertain. The CDR3 has 10 amino acids. V gave up 8 bases and J gave up 10 bases, with 9 bases separating them. The CDR3 bases are TGCGCCAGCCCTGGGGGACCCCAGCATTTT. Its protein product is CASPGGPQHF.

The genes are TRBV9 and TRBJ2-3; D might be TRBD1 (6 bases). CDR3 length: 15 residues. With 2 bases removed from V and 5 bases from J, the gap between germline ends came to 15 bases. Per the germline V gene, CDR1 is SGDLS and CDR2 is YYNGEE. In DNA form, the CDR3 reads TGTGCCAGCAGCGTCGTTCCTGCAGGGGAAGATACGCAGTATTTT. Its protein is CASSVVPAGEDTQYF. Based on the CDR3 plus reference TRBV9 and TRBJ2-3, the full variable domain is DSGVTQTPKHLITATGQRVTLRCSPRSGDLSVYWYQQSLDQGLQFLIQYYNGEERAKGNILERFSAQQFPDLHSELNLSSLELGDSALYFCASSVVPAGEDTQYFGPGTRLTVL.

This chain joins TRBV18 and TRBJ2-6; 11 nucleotides agree with TRBD1. The CDR3 covers 17 residues. Per the germline V gene, CDR1 is KGHSH and CDR2 is LQKENI. The V and J ends lost 1 base and 3 bases, in that order; junction bases with no gene match: 2. CDR3: CASSPLDRGRGANVLTF. In nucleotides, the CDR3 is TGTGCCAGCTCACCACTGGACAGGGGGCGTGGGGCCAACGTCCTGACTTTC.

The chain combines TRBV5-1 with TRBJ2-2, with 7 bases aligning to TRBD1. Germline CDR1 SGHRS, CDR2 YFSETQ. J was trimmed by 4 bases and V by 2 bases; bases with no gene match: 11. CDR3 length: 17 amino acids. The CDR3 bases are TGCGCCAGCAGCTTACGATTAGGGGGCAGGTCCACCGGGGAGCTGTTTTTT. Translation: CASSLRLGGRSTGELFF.

The V gene is TRBV18, the J gene TRBJ1-2; D remains unclear. V lost 4 bases and J lost 4, with 7 bases in between. The CDR3 runs to 12 residues. Looked up from germline, CDR1 is KGHSH and CDR2 is LQKENI. The CDR3, as DNA: TGTGCCAGCTCACAACAACTCTATGGCTACACCTTC. Its protein product is CASSQQLYGYTF.

The V and J genes are TRBV9 and TRBJ2-3, with D possibly matching TRBD2 (6 bases). Trimming shortened V by 4 bases and J by 1 base, and 10 bases separated the two germline ends. This CDR3 is 14 amino acids long. From germline, CDR1 is SGDLS and CDR2 YYNGEE. As DNA, the CDR3 is TGTGCCAGCAGCATGGGACTTCGCACAGATACGCAGTATTTT. It specifies CASSMGLRTDTQYF.

This rearrangement joins TRBV7-2 to TRBJ2-1, with 14 bases that match TRBD2. J lost 0 bases, V lost 4 bases, and 5 bases had no gene match. The CDR3 runs 18 residues. CDR1 and CDR2 (germline): SGHTA, FQGNSA. CDR3 in amino acids: CASSSTSGGANSYNEQFF. DNA for the CDR3: TGTGCCAGCAGCTCGACTAGCGGGGGGGCCAACTCCTACAATGAGCAGTTCTTC.

CDR3 in DNA: TGCGCCAGCAGCTGGGGGGTGTGGGGGACGGAATCTGGAAACACCATATATTTT. Protein sequence: CASSWGVWGTESGNTIYF. V usage is TRBV5-1 and J usage is TRBJ1-3; TRBD1 is a possible D gene (5 bases). The CDR3 sequence is 18 residues long. Trimming pared 3 bases from V and 1 base from J, leaving 20 bases between. Germline V CDR1 and CDR2: SGHRS, YFSETQ.

This clone was recorded a few times. CDR3 protein: CASSELADTQYF. CDR3 bases: TGTGCCAGCAGTGAACTGGCAGATACGCAGTATTTT. The chain couples TRBV25-1 to TRBJ2-3, with D unclear. From germline, CDR1 is MGHDK and CDR2 SYGVNS. V was shortened by 2 bases and J by 4 bases, with 4 bases between the two germline ends. The CDR3 is 12 residues long. Full variable domain (rest looked up from reference TRBV25-1 and TRBJ2-3): EADIYQTPRYLVIGTGKKITLECSQTMGHDKMYWYQQDPGMELHLIHYSYGVNSTEKGDLSSESTVSRIRTEHFPLTLESARPSHTSQYLCASSELADTQYFGPGTRLTVL.